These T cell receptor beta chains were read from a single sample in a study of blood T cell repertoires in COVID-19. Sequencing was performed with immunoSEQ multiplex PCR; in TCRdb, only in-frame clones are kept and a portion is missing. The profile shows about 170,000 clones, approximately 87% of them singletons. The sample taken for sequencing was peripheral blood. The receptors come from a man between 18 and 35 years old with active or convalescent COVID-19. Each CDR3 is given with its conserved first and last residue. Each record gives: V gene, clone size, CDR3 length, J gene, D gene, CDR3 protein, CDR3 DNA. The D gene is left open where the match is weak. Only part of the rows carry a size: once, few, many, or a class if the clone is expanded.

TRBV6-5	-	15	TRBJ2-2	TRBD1	CASSRTGANTGELFF	TGTGCCAGCAGTCGGACAGGGGCGAACACCGGGGAGCTGTTTTTT
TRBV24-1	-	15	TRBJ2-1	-	CATSDFTSSMSEQFF	TGTGCCACCAGTGATTTTACTAGCTCAATGAGTGAGCAGTTCTTC
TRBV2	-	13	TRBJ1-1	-	CASSASSKEEAFF	TGTGCCAGCAGTGCAAGCAGTAAGGAGGAAGCTTTCTTT
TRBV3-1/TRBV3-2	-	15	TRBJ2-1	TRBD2	CASSPSSGGYNEQFF	TGTGCCAGCAGCCCTTCTAGCGGGGGTTACAATGAGCAGTTCTTC
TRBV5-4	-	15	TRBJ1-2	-	CASSLSRGGLDGYTF	TGTGCCAGCAGCCTATCGAGGGGGGGGCTGGATGGCTACACCTTC
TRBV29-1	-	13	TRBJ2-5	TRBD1	CSVPGQGDETQYF	TGCAGCGTGCCGGGACAGGGGGATGAGACCCAGTACTTC
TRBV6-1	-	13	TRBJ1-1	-	CASSEQVNTEAFF	TGTGCCAGCAGTGAACAGGTGAACACTGAAGCTTTCTTT
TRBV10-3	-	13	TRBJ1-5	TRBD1	CAITRDRAQPQHF	TGTGCCATCACCCGGGACAGGGCCCAGCCCCAGCATTTT
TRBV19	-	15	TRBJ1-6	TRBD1	CASVQGGAYNSPLHF	TGTGCCAGTGTCCAAGGGGGCGCCTATAATTCACCCCTCCACTTT
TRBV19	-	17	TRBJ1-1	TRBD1	CASSIEGRAGGKREAFF	TGTGCCAGTAGTATAGAAGGGAGGGCAGGGGGCAAAAGAGAAGCTTTCTTT
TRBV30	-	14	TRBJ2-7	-	CAWSVWAFAYEQYF	TGTGCCTGGAGTGTCTGGGCCTTTGCCTACGAGCAGTACTTC
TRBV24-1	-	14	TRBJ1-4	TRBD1	CATSKSGGNEKLFF	TGTGCCACCAGTAAATCAGGGGGGAACGAAAAACTGTTTTTT
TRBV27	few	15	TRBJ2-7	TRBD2	CASRFRPSGNYEQYF	TGTGCCAGCAGGTTCCGTCCTAGCGGAAACTACGAGCAGTACTTC
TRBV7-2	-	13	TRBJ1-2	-	CASSLGLTGGYTF	TGTGCCAGCAGCTTAGGACTAACCGGCGGCTACACCTTC
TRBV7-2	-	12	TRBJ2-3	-	CASSSSSGTQYF	TGTGCCAGCAGCTCTAGCTCAGGAACGCAGTATTTT